The TCR beta chain under discussion was sequenced for a study of identical twins. Study observations and caveats: Memory repertoires lacked the insertion deficit that abundant cord blood beta clonotypes showed. A partial confounding effect on zero-insertion analyses could come from invariant MAIT and iNKT cells.

Per germline, CDR1 SNHLY and CDR2 FYNNEI. V was cut by 6 bases and J by 4 bases, with 12 bases left in between. This CDR3 spans 14 amino acids. Template switching, a step in the protocol, added a universal primer site, and cDNA carried unique molecular identifiers. TCRdb reanalysed the 5' RACE reads using MiXCR and keeps one entry per CDR3 protein. The table has 700,000 or so distinct CDR3 sequences, over 8.5% seen once; the top ten hold 0.75% to 1%. This clonotype was observed at least ten times. What it binds is unknown. Separately, the same data were catalogued under a study of yellow fever vaccine responses in identical twins.

This receptor was identified in a woman aged 18-29 years in good health. The sample was PBMCs. The chain couples TRBV2 to TRBJ1-4; a possible D gene is TRBD1 (5 bases). The CDR3, as DNA: TGTGCCAGCAGCATGGGGCAGATTAATGAAAAACTGTTTTTT. Translated, it gives CASSMGQINEKLFF.